These T cell receptor beta chains were read from a single sample in a study of blood T cell repertoires in COVID-19. Clones were sequenced by immunoSEQ multiplex PCR, and TCRdb holds only the in-frame ones, with some missing. Here the sample spans a few hundred thousand clones, approximately 91% being singletons. Sequenced sample: PBMCs or T cells enriched from blood (not recorded which). The receptors derive from an older woman who had recovered from COVID-19. Both conserved end residues are part of each CDR3. The D gene is left open where the match is weak. Not all rows give a size; the values are once, few, many and, for expanded clones, a class.

J | size | D | V | DNA | CDR3
TRBJ1-5 | - | - | TRBV2 | TGTGCCAGCAGTGATCGGGGAAGGAGCAATCAGCCCCAGCATTTT | CASSDRGRSNQPQHF
TRBJ2-1 | - | TRBD1 | TRBV5-1 | TGCGCCAGCAGCGCCGGGGGACAGGGGGCTAGCAATGAGCAGTTCTTC | CASSAGGQGASNEQFF
TRBJ2-2 | - | TRBD1 | TRBV2 | TGTGCCAGCACCCGGGCCCCTCCGACGACAGGGGCCAGCGGGGAGCTGTTTTTT | CASTRAPPTTGASGELFF
TRBJ1-5 | - | - | TRBV4-1 | TGCGCCAGCAGCCAAGGAGTAGGTCGGGAGCAGCCCCAGCATTTT | CASSQGVGREQPQHF
TRBJ1-1 | - | TRBD1 | TRBV30 | TGTGCCTTCACGACAGGGCGAGGTGGTGAAGCTTTCTTT | CAFTTGRGGEAFF
TRBJ1-3 | - | - | TRBV5-1 | TGCGCCAGCAGCTCGTCCCCGTCAGGTACCCAGTCTGGAAACACCATATATTTT | CASSSSPSGTQSGNTIYF
TRBJ1-2 | few | - | TRBV5-1 | TGCGCCAGCGGCACCAATGCGGAGCTGGTGAATGGCTACACCTTC | CASGTNAELVNGYTF
TRBJ2-1 | - | - | TRBV7-6 | TGTGCCAGCAGCTTATCCAGGGGAACCCCCTACAATGAGCAGTTCTTC | CASSLSRGTPYNEQFF
TRBJ1-4 | - | TRBD1 | TRBV7-8 | TGTGCCAGCAGCTTAAGGGGGACAGCAACTAATGAAAAACTGTTTTTT | CASSLRGTATNEKLFF
TRBJ1-1 | - | - | TRBV6-6 | TGTGCCAGCAGTTACTCGGCAGGGCGGAACACTGAAGCTTTCTTT | CASSYSAGRNTEAFF
TRBJ1-1 | once | - | TRBV29-1 | TGCAGCGTTGAGGGCAGGCCGGGAACTGAAGCTTTCTTT | CSVEGRPGTEAFF
TRBJ1-4 | few | - | TRBV7-9 | TGTGCCAGCAGCTTAAGAGGGGGGGATGAAAAACTGTTTTTT | CASSLRGGDEKLFF
TRBJ2-5 | - | - | TRBV30 | TGTGCCTGGAGTGTACTAGCAGGAGAGACCCAGTACTTC | CAWSVLAGETQYF
TRBJ2-3 | - | - | TRBV5-1 | TGCGCCAGCAGCTTGGTGCAGTCATCCACAGATACGCAGTATTTT | CASSLVQSSTDTQYF
TRBJ1-1 | few | TRBD1 | TRBV5-4 | TGTGCCAGCAGCTTGGAGGGACAGGGTATGAACACTGAAGCTTTCTTT | CASSLEGQGMNTEAFF
TRBJ1-3 | - | - | TRBV13 | TGTGCCAGCAGCTTTATCTTCCAAAGACAGTCAGCAAACACCATATATTTT | CASSFIFQRQSANTIYF
TRBJ2-1 | - | - | TRBV2 | TGTGCCACAGGGGGGTTGGGCGGGGCCAACAATGAGCAGTTCTTC | CATGGLGGANNEQFF
TRBJ1-4 | - | - | TRBV7-2 | TGTGCCAGCAGCTTAGCGCACAGGGCAGGGCTAACTAATGAAAAACTGTTTTTT | CASSLAHRAGLTNEKLFF
TRBJ2-3 | - | TRBD2 | TRBV5-1 | TGCGCCAGCAGCGTGGGGACTAGCGGACCCACAGATACGCAGTATTTT | CASSVGTSGPTDTQYF
TRBJ2-2 | - | - | TRBV11-3 | TGTGCCAGCAGCTTAGATCGGGTAGGACAGACGAACACCGGGGAGCTGTTTTTT | CASSLDRVGQTNTGELFF
TRBJ2-1 | - | TRBD2 | TRBV24-1 | TGTGCCACCAGTGATTTGGGCGGGGGGGCGGACACTGAGCAGTTCTTC | CATSDLGGGADTEQFF